The 23 T cell receptor beta chains below come from one sample, sequenced in a study of STAT5B mutations in CD4+ large granular lymphocyte leukemia. Assay used: immunoSEQ multiplex PCR; TCRdb lists only in-frame clones, some missing. Among 20,000 or so clones, about 78% were seen once, and the ten largest hold 0.4% to 0.45%. Specimen: CD4+ T cells from blood buffy coats. Source of these receptors: a human donor in good health.

The rearrangement joins TRBV5-1 to TRBJ2-1, with 7 bases aligning to TRBD2. CDR3 length equals 13 residues. CDR1 SGHRS and CDR2 YFSETQ come from the germline V gene. V shed 5 bases, J shed 8 bases, and the junction held 7 bases outside the gene matches. In DNA form, the CDR3 reads TGCGCCAGCAGGGCGACTAGCCTTGATGAGCAGTTCTTC. It translates to CASRATSLDEQFF.

The chain is built from TRBV5-4 and TRBJ2-3; D uncertain. The CDR3 runs to 15 residues. CDR1 is SGHNT, CDR2 YYREEE, per germline (reference sequence). Trimming shortened V by 4 bases and J by 5 bases, and 17 bases separated the two germline ends. The CDR3 is CASSPRPKPRDTQYF. The DNA of the CDR3 is TGTGCCAGCAGCCCGCGACCGAAACCAAGAGATACGCAGTATTTT.

The chain is built from TRBV2 and TRBJ2-7; 14 nucleotides line up with TRBD2. This CDR3 spans 15 amino acids. From germline, CDR1 is SNHLY and CDR2 FYNNEI. J gave up 4 bases and V 2 bases, and 1 base lay outside the gene matches. The chain's CDR3 is CASSERLAGGYEQYF. The CDR3 coding sequence is TGTGCCAGCAGTGAACGACTAGCGGGAGGGTACGAGCAGTACTTC.

Details on this clone: Within the sample, other DNA sequences also encode this same CDR3. The rearrangement uses TRBV9 and TRBJ2-2, with D possibly TRBD1 on 6 matching bases. The CDR3 spans 14 residues. Per the germline V gene, CDR1 is SGDLS and CDR2 is YYNGEE. Trimming took off 2 bases at V and 4 bases at J, with 9 bases between the two ends. The DNA of the CDR3 is TGTGCCAGCAGCGTCACAGGGATCACCGGGGAGCTGTTTTTT. Translated, it gives CASSVTGITGELFF.

The chain links TRBV7-2 to TRBJ2-5, with TRBD1 matching over 9 bases. V dropped 4 bases and J dropped 5; count of bases not matched to a gene: 5. This CDR3 has 14 residues. Germline CDR1 reads SGHTA; CDR2 reads FQGNSA. CDR3 residues: CASSSPGQGETQYF. CDR3 coding DNA: TGTGCCAGCAGCTCGCCCGGACAGGGGGAGACCCAGTACTTC.

The V gene is TRBV7-8, the J gene TRBJ1-3; D is ambiguous. CDR3 size: 15 residues. Germline V gene data show CDR1 as SGHVS and CDR2 as FQNEAQ. V was clipped by 0 bases and J by 1 base, with 7 bases between them. In DNA, the CDR3 is TGTGCCAGCAGCTTAGCGTCCGGATCTGGAAACACCATATATTTT. Translation: CASSLASGSGNTIYF.

The J gene is TRBJ2-5, the V gene TRBV19; no reliable D call. Deletions cut 3 bases from V and 9 bases from J, with 14 bases between. Germline CDR1 LNHDA, CDR2 SQIVND (reference sequence). The length of the CDR3 is 13 residues. CDR3 sequence (DNA): TGTGCCAGTAGTATCAGACCAGGTGTATCCCAGTACTTC. Its protein is CASSIRPGVSQYF. Drawing the rest from reference TRBV19 and TRBJ2-5, the complete variable domain is DGGITQSPKYLFRKEGQNVTLSCEQNLNHDAMYWYRQDPGQGLRLIYYSQIVNDFQKGDIAEGYSVSREKKESFPLTVTSAQKNPTAFYLCASSIRPGVSQYFGPGTRLLVL.

V gene TRBV19 combines with J gene TRBJ1-3; D may be TRBD1 (5 bases). Germline CDR1 is LNHDA and CDR2 is SQIVND (reference sequence). The CDR3 sequence is 12 residues long. Trimming removed 8 bases from V and 3 bases from J, with 8 bases in between. This chain's CDR3 is CASGDFGNTIYF. The CDR3 DNA is TGTGCCAGTGGGGACTTTGGAAACACCATATATTTT.

This chain connects TRBV18 to TRBJ2-1; perhaps D is TRBD1 or TRBD2 (6 bases each). Between the trimmed V and J ends, which lost 6 bases and 0 bases, there was a span of 9 bases. This CDR3 is 14 amino acids long. CDR1 is KGHSH and CDR2 is LQKENI in the germline V gene. CDR3: CASSRDTSYNEQFF. In nucleotides, the CDR3 is TGTGCCAGCTCGCGGGACACCTCCTACAATGAGCAGTTCTTC.

The rearrangement uses TRBV5-6 and TRBJ1-1; 8 bases are shared with TRBD1. Looked up from germline, CDR1 is SGHDT and CDR2 is YYEEEE. There are 14 residues in the CDR3. Trimming at V came to 4 bases and at J to 6 bases, leaving 8 bases not matched to a gene. The DNA of the CDR3 is TGTGCCAGCAGCCTCCTCCCGACAGGGGCTGAAGCTTTCTTT. Amino acids: CASSLLPTGAEAFF. Full variable domain (rest looked up from reference TRBV5-6 and TRBJ1-1): DAGVTQSPTHLIKTRGQQVTLRCSPKSGHDTVSWYQQALGQGPQFIFQYYEEEERQRGNFPDRFSGHQFPNYSSELNVNALLLGDSALYLCASSLLPTGAEAFFGQGTRLTVV.

The V and J genes are TRBV6-1 and TRBJ1-2, with 8 bases that match TRBD1. V lost 4 bases, J lost 7 bases, and 8 bases stayed unmatched. Germline V CDR1 and CDR2: MNHNS, SASEGT. This CDR3 has 14 amino acids. CDR3: CASSGGQVDRGYTF. Written as DNA, the CDR3 is TGTGCCAGCAGTGGGGGACAGGTGGACCGTGGCTACACCTTC.

This clone was detected only once. This rearrangement joins TRBV10-3 to TRBJ2-5; D gene ambiguous. CDR1 ENHRY and CDR2 SYGVKD come from the germline V gene. The CDR3 has 12 residues. V lost 5 bases and J lost 5, with 9 bases in between. CDR3 protein: CAISRDGETQYF. The CDR3 DNA sequence: TGTGCCATCAGTAGAGACGGGGAGACCCAGTACTTC.

This chain uses TRBV7-8 with TRBJ2-3, with no clear D. Germline-derived CDR1 and CDR2 are SGHVS and FQNEAQ. The CDR3 is 16 residues long. V lost 0 bases and J lost 0, with 10 bases in between. The CDR3 DNA reads as TGTGCCAGCAGCTTAGCGTTTGGTTCTAGCACAGATACGCAGTATTTT. This gives the protein CASSLAFGSSTDTQYF.

The CDR3 protein is CASSLGVMSEQYF. DNA of the CDR3: TGTGCCAGCAGCTTGGGAGTTATGAGCGAGCAGTACTTC. This chain uses TRBV5-6 with TRBJ2-7; D is undetermined. Germline-derived CDR1 and CDR2 are SGHDT and YYEEEE. The CDR3 sequence is 13 residues long. Trimming left V 0 bases short and J 6 bases short, with 10 bases between. The full variable domain, completed using reference TRBV5-6 and TRBJ2-7, is DAGVTQSPTHLIKTRGQQVTLRCSPKSGHDTVSWYQQALGQGPQFIFQYYEEEERQRGNFPDRFSGHQFPNYSSELNVNALLLGDSALYLCASSLGVMSEQYFGPGTRLTVT.

The rearrangement joins TRBV10-3 to TRBJ2-1, with 9 bases aligning to TRBD2. The ends lost 0 bases at V and 10 bases at J; junction bases unmatched: 7. The CDR3 totals 15 residues. In germline, CDR1 is ENHRY, CDR2 SYGVKD. The CDR3 reads CAISESGAGGREQFF. The CDR3 region has the DNA TGTGCCATCAGTGAGTCTGGAGCGGGAGGCCGCGAGCAGTTCTTC.

The CDR3 spells CASSPTRIQDTQYF. In DNA, the CDR3 is TGTGCCAGCTCACCGACTAGGATTCAGGATACGCAGTATTTT. The gene calls are TRBV18 and TRBJ2-3; TRBD2 might be the D (6 bases). Trimming cost V 3 bases and J 6 bases, with 13 bases left between them. This CDR3 has 14 amino acids. Germline CDR1 KGHSH, CDR2 LQKENI.

This chain links TRBV27 with TRBJ2-7; unclear D gene. This CDR3 spans 15 amino acids. With 4 bases removed from V and 0 bases from J, the gap between germline ends came to 13 bases. Germline V gives CDR1 MNHEY, CDR2 SMNVEV (reference sequence). The CDR3 DNA sequence: TGTGCCAGCAGTTCCAAGACGCACAGCTCCTACGAGCAGTACTTC. Protein product: CASSSKTHSSYEQYF.

The chain links TRBV2 to TRBJ2-3, with TRBD2 matching over 8 bases. This CDR3 has 15 amino acids. V lost 6 bases and J lost 3; bases outside the gene matches: 8. Germline lookup yields CDR1 SNHLY and CDR2 FYNNEI. CDR3 residues: CASRASGGRTDTQYF. Here the CDR3 DNA reads TGTGCCAGCAGGGCCAGCGGGGGTAGGACAGATACGCAGTATTTT.

In this sample, this clone turned up a few times. The V gene is TRBV6-1, the J gene TRBJ1-2, with D tentatively TRBD1 (5 bases). Germline CDR1 is MNHNS and CDR2 is SASEGT. Between the trimmed V and J ends, which lost 7 bases and 4 bases, there was a span of 10 bases. This CDR3 contains 12 residues. CDR3 residues: CASTGPSYGYTF. For the CDR3, the DNA is TGTGCCAGCACGGGACCGAGCTATGGCTACACCTTC.

The chain couples TRBV11-3 to TRBJ1-2; D is possibly TRBD1 (5 bases). CDR3 length: 17 residues. Trimming removed 5 bases at V and 3 bases at J, with 22 bases between. The germline V gene encodes CDR1 SGHNT and CDR2 YENEEA. As DNA, the CDR3 is TGTGCCAGCAGCCCAAACAGGATTGGTTCTTCGTACTATGGCTACACCTTC. Translating gives CASSPNRIGSSYYGYTF.

The chain employs TRBV7-2 and TRBJ2-5, with TRBD1 matching 8 bases. CDR1 is SGHTA, CDR2 FQGNSA, per germline. This CDR3 comprises 15 residues. With 4 bases clipped from V and 7 bases from J, the junction kept 11 bases outside the gene matches. The CDR3 DNA follows: TGTGCCAGCAGCTCTTCGACAGGGGAATGGGGGACCCAGTACTTC. Amino acid sequence: CASSSSTGEWGTQYF.

The V call is TRBV6-6, the J call TRBJ2-7; weak D call: TRBD2 (6 bases). The CDR3 totals 15 residues. The germline V gene encodes CDR1 MNHNY and CDR2 SVGAGI (reference sequence). Trimming stripped 0 bases from V and 2 bases from J, with 11 bases between. The CDR3 DNA reads as TGTGCCAGCAGTTACTCTGGGACTGCACCCTACGAGCAGTACTTC. It is translated as CASSYSGTAPYEQYF.

The genes are TRBV5-1 and TRBJ1-3, with 8 bases identical to TRBD1. Germline CDR1 and CDR2: SGHRS and YFSETQ. The CDR3 length is 14 residues. With V trimmed by 4 bases and J by 4 bases, 4 bases remained unmatched. CDR3 nucleotides: TGCGCCAGCAGCGATGGGACAGGAGGAAACACCATATATTTT. It is translated as CASSDGTGGNTIYF.